These T cell receptor beta chains were read from a single sample in a study of blood T cell repertoires in COVID-19. The method was immunoSEQ multiplex PCR; TCRdb's version includes in-frame clones alone and lacks a portion of them. The table lists about 230,000 clones, 75% to 90% of them singletons. Sample: peripheral blood. These receptors all stem from a woman in her 70s with active or convalescent COVID-19. Both conserved end residues are part of each CDR3.

v_gene,j_gene,CDR3aa
TRBV12-3/TRBV12-4,TRBJ1-1,CASSWGLTEAFF
TRBV18,TRBJ1-5,CASSPVTDQPQHF
TRBV10-3,TRBJ2-1,CAINHRGGGTYNEQFF
TRBV15,TRBJ2-1,CATRVSGSSYNEQFF
TRBV5-6,TRBJ1-2,CASSRLQPIYGYTF
TRBV6-4,TRBJ1-2,CASSDTGQGLRYGYTF
TRBV14,TRBJ1-4,CASSLFPGKLFF
TRBV7-9,TRBJ2-1,CASSLAFGTGGLSDEQFF
TRBV9,TRBJ1-2,CASSVDIRFHGYTF
TRBV18,TRBJ2-5,CASSGRGPGLAGPETQYF
TRBV12-3/TRBV12-4,TRBJ2-7,CASALREGEQYF
TRBV6-4,TRBJ1-2,CASPDRGGGYTF
TRBV7-9,TRBJ2-7,CASSLDRTYEQYF
TRBV5-4,TRBJ1-1,CASSLRGGTEAFF
TRBV30,TRBJ2-7,CAWSFGLAGRYEQYF
TRBV27,TRBJ1-6,CASSAQAISPLHF
TRBV5-4,TRBJ2-3,CASSLIAAGGRDTQYF
TRBV3-1/TRBV3-2,TRBJ1-2,CASRPSLGQGALGYTF
TRBV15,TRBJ2-7,CATSRDRQDYEQYF
TRBV7-6,TRBJ2-2,CASSLGGGHTGELFF
TRBV25-1,TRBJ2-7,CASRSSGTSGTYEQYF
TRBV3-1/TRBV3-2,TRBJ2-1,CASSLLAGSYNEQFF
TRBV4-2,TRBJ1-1,CASSHRGGEAFF
TRBV6-5,TRBJ1-4,CASKSGATNEKLFF
TRBV12-3/TRBV12-4,TRBJ1-2,CASSFLHGYTF
TRBV3-1/TRBV3-2,TRBJ1-2,CASSQGSSGNNYGYTF
TRBV5-6,TRBJ2-4,CASSSSGMNIQYF
TRBV4-2,TRBJ2-3,CASSQGGGDITDTQYF
TRBV12-5,TRBJ1-3,CASGFRDSGNTIYF
TRBV5-1,TRBJ2-3,CASSFHIPALDTQYF
TRBV29-1,TRBJ2-7,CSVGRLAGREQYF
TRBV4-1,TRBJ2-3,CASSQDGLAGGYTDTQYF
TRBV29-1,TRBJ1-4,CSASDRTNEKLFF
TRBV30,TRBJ2-7,CAWSGMWEWRSGSYEQYF
TRBV14,TRBJ2-7,CASSEGLAGGLSYEQYF
TRBV21-1,TRBJ2-5,CASSGRWTSGGETQYF
TRBV21-1,TRBJ1-4,CASSKEKNRGPNIEKLFF
TRBV27,TRBJ2-5,CASSGQVQETQYF
TRBV5-1,TRBJ2-1,CASSLGLPNEQFF
TRBV28,TRBJ2-3,CASSSPGTPFGQYF
TRBV30,TRBJ2-1,CAWSRGSGNFNEQFF
TRBV9,TRBJ2-1,CASSIRTGGNEQFF
TRBV5-5,TRBJ1-2,CASRPQGAVSNYGYTF
TRBV7-9,TRBJ1-1,CASSLGLQGRLNTEAFF
TRBV27,TRBJ2-7,CASSPTSSSSYEQYF
TRBV28,TRBJ1-5,CASRPGTGGQPQHF
TRBV5-6,TRBJ2-5,CASREPVQETQYF
TRBV5-1,TRBJ2-5,CASSLGTSGRQETQYF
TRBV7-2,TRBJ1-4,CASSPRGGQFATNEKLFF
TRBV18,TRBJ1-1,CASSAPSGWGTEAFF
TRBV7-3,TRBJ1-2,CASSPTGSGDYGYTF
TRBV5-6,TRBJ1-2,CASSRGQSYYGYTF
TRBV29-1,TRBJ1-3,CSAQAPGNTIYF
TRBV18,TRBJ1-2,CASSSDSYGYTF
TRBV6-4,TRBJ1-5,CASSEMSGPNQPQHF